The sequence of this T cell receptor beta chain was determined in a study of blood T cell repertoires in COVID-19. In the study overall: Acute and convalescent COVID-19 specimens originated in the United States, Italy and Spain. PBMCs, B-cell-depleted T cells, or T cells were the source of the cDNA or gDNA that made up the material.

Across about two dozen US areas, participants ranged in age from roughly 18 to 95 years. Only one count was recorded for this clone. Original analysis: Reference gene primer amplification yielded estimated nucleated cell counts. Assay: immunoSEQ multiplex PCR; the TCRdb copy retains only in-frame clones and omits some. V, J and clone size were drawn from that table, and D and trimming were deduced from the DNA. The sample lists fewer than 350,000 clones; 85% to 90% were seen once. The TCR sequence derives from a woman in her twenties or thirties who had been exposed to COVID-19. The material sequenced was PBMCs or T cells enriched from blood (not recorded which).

CDR3 region: CASSESRSRQPQHF. The CDR3 DNA follows: TGCGCCAGCAGTGAGTCGCGGAGTAGGCAGCCCCAGCATTTT. The chain is built from TRBV10-1 and TRBJ1-5; D not resolved. V was trimmed by 0 bases and J by 7 bases, leaving 10 bases between them. This CDR3 spans 14 amino acids. Germline lookup yields CDR1 WNHNN and CDR2 SYGVQD (reference sequence).